The subject of this entry is one T cell receptor (beta chain). Its antigen is unidentified. This specimen belongs to a study of shared clonotypes between healthy human individuals. Study-wide points: With few donors, the genetic and exposure-history diversity represented was limited. Estimated richness values were generally larger in naive subsets than in memory subsets.

Germline trimming cut 4 bases from V and 9 bases from J; bases unmatched to any gene: 6. CDR1 is SGHNT and CDR2 is YYREEE in the germline V gene (reference sequence). CDR3 length: 14 amino acids. Profiled with immunoSEQ multiplex PCR; TCRdb holds only in-frame clones, not every one. The sample contains about 2.4 million clones, roughly 93% of which appear only once. The V call is TRBV5-4, the J call TRBJ2-7, with 14 bases aligning to TRBD2. Sequencing was carried out using naive CD4+ T cells from PBMCs. The subset was: CD45RA+ positively selected. The clonotype originates from a man aged 18 to 29 in good health. Some clones in this sample may be carry-over from other donors' samples. The CDR3 region is CASSGTSGSRVQYF. CDR3 DNA sequence: TGTGCCAGCAGCGGGACTAGCGGGAGTCGGGTGCAGTACTTC.